Listed here are 14 T cell receptor beta chains from one sample, sequenced in a study of blood T cell repertoires in COVID-19. TCRdb's table, derived via immunoSEQ multiplex PCR, lists solely in-frame clones and lacks some. Here the sample spans about 300,000 clones, about 91% being singletons. Sequencing was done on a sample of peripheral blood. The receptors were sampled from a woman aged 25 to 45 who had recovered from COVID-19.

The CDR3 DNA reads TGTGCCAGCAGTTACCTTCGAGAGAACACTGAAGCTTTCTTT. The encoded protein is CASSYLRENTEAFF. This chain uses TRBV6-2 or TRBV6-3 with TRBJ1-1, with unresolved D. The CDR3 sequence is 14 residues long. The V gene's germline CDR1 is MNHEY and CDR2 SVGEGT. V lost 2 bases, J lost 1 base, and 8 bases lay in between.

The chain is built from TRBV5-6 and TRBJ2-2; 10 positions match TRBD2. The V and J ends lost 3 bases and 6 bases, in that order; junction bases with no gene match: 8. CDR1 SGHDT and CDR2 YYEEEE come from the germline V gene. This CDR3 contains 16 residues. The chain's CDR3 is CASSSRSGGPSGELFF. The CDR3 nucleotides read TGTGCCAGCAGCTCACGTAGCGGGGGGCCCTCCGGGGAGCTGTTTTTT.

V is TRBV11-3 and J is TRBJ1-3, with 7 bases matching TRBD1. V trimming: 4 bases; J trimming: 0 bases; junction bases outside the gene matches: 6. This CDR3 has 16 amino acids. Germline CDR1 SGHNT, CDR2 YENEEA. This chain's CDR3 is CASSSRDRTSGNTIYF. The CDR3 DNA reads TGTGCCAGCAGCTCCCGGGACAGAACCTCTGGAAACACCATATATTTT.

The chain employs TRBV12-3 or TRBV12-4 and TRBJ1-1; D is perhaps TRBD1 (5 bases). The CDR3 is 13 residues long. Trimming took off 5 bases at V and 3 bases at J, with 10 bases between the two ends. For the CDR3, the DNA is TGTGCCAGCAGTGCCGCAGGGTACACTGAAGCTTTCTTT. It encodes CASSAAGYTEAFF.

The count of this clone is one. The V and J genes are TRBV7-2 and TRBJ2-5; TRBD1 agrees at 8 bases. Germline CDR1 is SGHTA and CDR2 is FQGNSA. The CDR3 runs 13 residues. With 6 bases clipped from V and 2 bases from J, the junction kept 2 bases outside the gene matches. CDR3 DNA: TGTGCCAGCAGTCGGACAGGGCAAGAGACCCAGTACTTC. Its translation is CASSRTGQETQYF.

V gene TRBV7-9 combines with J gene TRBJ2-7, with D perhaps matching TRBD2 (6 bases). V lost 1 base, J lost 2 bases, and 18 bases lay in between. CDR1 SEHNR and CDR2 FQNEAQ come from the germline V gene (reference sequence). The length of the CDR3 is 17 residues. CDR3 region: CASSLVAVGTAAYEQYF. The CDR3 DNA is TGTGCCAGCAGCTTAGTAGCCGTGGGGACTGCAGCCTACGAGCAGTACTTC. The variable domain in full, completed from reference TRBV7-9 and TRBJ2-7, reads DTGVSQNPRHKITKRGQNVTFRCDPISEHNRLYWYRQTLGQGPEFLTYFQNEAQLEKSRLLSDRFSAERPKGSFSTLEIQRTEQGDSAMYLCASSLVAVGTAAYEQYFGPGTRLTVT.

The V and J genes are TRBV5-1 and TRBJ1-3; D uncertain. Per the germline V gene, CDR1 is SGHRS and CDR2 is YFSETQ. V lost 6 bases, J lost 0 bases, and 10 bases lay in between. The CDR3 length is 14 residues. The CDR3 region has the DNA TGCGCCAGCACCCTGGGAGGCTCTGGAAACACCATATATTTT. Its protein product is CASTLGGSGNTIYF.

The rearrangement uses TRBV18 and TRBJ2-2; D unclear. The CDR3 runs to 15 residues. The V gene lost 3 bases and the J gene lost 4 bases, with 12 bases spanning the gap. Germline CDR1 and CDR2: KGHSH and LQKENI. The CDR3 DNA follows: TGTGCCAGCTCACCTCCAGGTCCCGTCACCGGGGAGCTGTTTTTT. This codes for CASSPPGPVTGELFF.

The chain uses TRBV3-1 (or the pseudogene TRBV3-2) and TRBJ2-5; TRBD2 agrees at 9 bases. CDR3 length: 16 residues. V lost 2 bases, J lost 1 base, and 5 bases stayed unmatched. Per germline, CDR1 LGHDT and CDR2 YNNKEL (reference sequence). CDR3 DNA sequence: TGTGCCAGCAGCCAACGAGGGACTAGCACCCAAGAGACCCAGTACTTC. It encodes CASSQRGTSTQETQYF.

V gene TRBV7-9 combines with J gene TRBJ2-7, with TRBD1 identical over 10 bases. V shed 1 base and J 3 bases; nucleotides not matched to a gene: 6. The CDR3 has 16 amino acids. Per germline, CDR1 SEHNR and CDR2 FQNEAQ (reference sequence). In DNA, the CDR3 is TGTGCCAGCAGCTTAGTCCTGACAGGGGGCAGCTACGAGCAGTACTTC. It specifies CASSLVLTGGSYEQYF. Using reference TRBV7-9 and TRBJ2-7 for the parts outside the CDR3, the full variable domain is DTGVSQNPRHKITKRGQNVTFRCDPISEHNRLYWYRQTLGQGPEFLTYFQNEAQLEKSRLLSDRFSAERPKGSFSTLEIQRTEQGDSAMYLCASSLVLTGGSYEQYFGPGTRLTVT.

This chain's CDR3 is CASRQTSGGHNEQFF. The CDR3 DNA follows: TGTGCCAGCAGGCAAACTAGCGGGGGGCACAATGAGCAGTTCTTC. The genes are TRBV7-3 and TRBJ2-1, with TRBD2 matching 12 bases. Germline assignment: CDR1 SGHTA and CDR2 FQGTGA. V lost 6 bases, J lost 5 bases, and 5 bases stayed unmatched. This CDR3 contains 15 residues.

The chain combines TRBV19 with TRBJ1-2; D unclear. The ends were cut back, 6 bases at V and 4 bases at J, with 9 bases in the middle. Germline V CDR1 and CDR2: LNHDA, SQIVND (reference sequence). This CDR3 has 12 residues. CDR3 sequence reads: CASSDRSYGYTF. CDR3 coding DNA: TGTGCCAGTAGCGACCGGAGCTATGGCTACACCTTC.

Details on this clone: The sample carries other DNA sequences with the same CDR3. J is TRBJ2-7 and V is TRBV5-4; 7 bases match TRBD1. The CDR3 is 14 amino acids. V dropped 0 bases and J dropped 3; count of bases not matched to a gene: 3. Germline V gene lookup returns CDR1 SGHNT and CDR2 YYREEE (reference sequence). In DNA, the CDR3 is TGTGCCAGCAGCTTGGAAGGGGGCGACTACGAGCAGTACTTC. Protein product: CASSLEGGDYEQYF.

This sequence joins TRBV6-2 or TRBV6-3 and TRBJ2-5; D is unclear. Trimming removed 5 bases at V and 2 bases at J, with 9 bases between. CDR1 and CDR2 from the germline V gene are MNHEY and SVGEGT. The CDR3 extends over 13 amino acids. The CDR3 DNA reads TGTGCCAGCAGTGCTATTAGACAAGAGACCCAGTACTTC. Its protein product is CASSAIRQETQYF.